This TCR beta chain was retrieved from a study of control samples from healthy donors and cancer patients. Only in-frame clones appear in the TCRdb table, and some are missing; sequencing was by immunoSEQ multiplex PCR. This table holds approximately 70,000 clones, around four fifths found once. The germline V gene encodes CDR1 ENHRY and CDR2 SYGVKD. V lost 4 bases, J lost 5 bases, and 12 bases lay in between. The length of the CDR3 is 14 residues. The sequence was collected from a man over 45 in good health. The J gene is TRBJ2-1, the V gene TRBV10-3; tentatively, D is TRBD2 (6 bases). Sequenced: blood. In nucleotides, the CDR3 is TGTGCCATCAGTGCCGGCGGGAAGAACAATGAGCAGTTCTTC. Protein sequence: CAISAGGKNNEQFF.